This TCR beta chain was captured in a study of metastatic and nonmetastatic thyroid tumors. Study context: Repertoire data that came from the blood and tumor or nodule tissue of malignant and benign thyroid patients were compared. Study outcomes and limitations: It was reportedly found that TCR beta diversity was significantly higher in malignant thyroid tumors than in benign nodules, a difference seen in both blood and tumor samples.

This clone occurred many times. The antigen remains unidentified. No treatment of any kind had been given to any patient before thyroid surgery. From germline, CDR1 is MRHNA and CDR2 SNTAGT. The CDR3 loop spans 13 amino acids. Trimming cost V 2 bases and J 2 bases, with 5 bases left between them. Authors' processing steps: The authors used CDR3 differences across clinicopathological groups to build a distant-metastasis classifier for papillary thyroid cancer. With MiXCR, TCRdb called clones anew from the PCR reads. TCRdb's processing, not the authors', yielded these V and J calls. The repertoire holds 15,000 to 18,000 clones, with over 20% as singletons.

What was sequenced was tumor tissue. The chain links TRBV6-4 to TRBJ2-3; D is unclear. The receptor comes from a female donor with papillary thyroid cancer or a benign thyroid nodule (not recorded which). Some clones in this sample may be carry-over from other donors' samples. CDR3 DNA sequence: TGTGCCAGCAGTGACCGGGTCACAGATACGCAGTATTTT. This translates into CASSDRVTDTQYF.